Sequencing of this TCR beta chain was carried out in a study of cytomegalovirus exposure and HLA in healthy donors. The PCR used 60 Vbeta and 13 Jbeta primers. Data came from immunoSEQ multiplex PCR; TCRdb stores just in-frame clones and leaves some out. This table has some 160,000 clones, 73% appearing once. The V end lost 0 bases, the J end lost 1 base, and 7 bases lay between the germline ends. Germline CDR1 reads LNHNV; CDR2 reads YYDKDF (reference sequence). The CDR3 extends over 15 amino acids. The rearrangement uses TRBV15 and TRBJ1-3; D call uncertain. The source is a woman aged 18-29 years in good health and CMV-seropositive. The specimen was PBMCs. The CDR3 protein is CATSRDSSSGNTIYF. CDR3 DNA sequence: TGTGCCACCAGCAGAGATTCTAGTTCTGGAAACACCATATATTTT.